This T cell receptor (beta chain) was observed in a study of beta chain features in type 1 diabetes. Study observations and caveats: All four CD4+ subsets of Type 1 diabetes patients contained TCRB CDR3s that were moderately but significantly shorter.

There are 18 residues in the CDR3. Germline CDR1 reads SGHNT; CDR2 reads YYREEE (reference sequence). The ends were cut back, 0 bases at V and 1 base at J, with 17 bases in the middle. Expressed TCRB transcripts were sequenced because the entire RNA isolate underwent reverse transcription. Method: immunoSEQ multiplex PCR; TCRdb's copy keeps in-frame clones and lacks some. The profile shows hundreds of thousands of clones, roughly a sixth of them singletons. This clone was found a few times. No antigen is known for it. The sequencing sample was made of naive CD4+ T cells from blood. This TCR came from a woman aged 18-29 years in good health. The chain uses TRBV5-4 and TRBJ1-3; tentatively, D is TRBD1 (6 bases). The CDR3 DNA is TGTGCCAGCAGCTTGGTCGGGGTCAGGGGCGCTTCTGGAAACACCATATATTTT. It specifies CASSLVGVRGASGNTIYF.